The T cell receptor (beta chain) described here comes from a study of cytomegalovirus exposure and HLA in healthy donors. About the research overall: Out of 398 genotyped donors, about 80% belonged to the Caucasian-associated ancestry cluster.

The PCR made use of 60 Vbeta and 13 Jbeta primers. Sequencing used immunoSEQ multiplex PCR; TCRdb keeps in-frame clones, though not all of them. Among roughly 100,000 clones, around 69% were seen once, and the ten largest hold 15% to 20%. Study conclusions and caveats: Later analysis identified several of the most significant clusters that appeared linked to common viral pathogens.

About this clone: Its target is unknown.

Sequencing input: PBMCs. The sequence came from a woman aged 60-70 years in good health and CMV-seropositive.

CDR3 DNA sequence: TGTGCCGTCAAACAGGGGGTTCTGAATGAGCAGTTCTTC. It yields the protein CAVKQGVLNEQFF. This chain joins TRBV10-3 and TRBJ2-1; TRBD1 matches at 8 bases. With 11 bases clipped from V and 7 bases from J, the junction kept 10 bases outside the gene matches. Germline-derived CDR1 and CDR2 are ENHRY and SYGVKD. The CDR3 has 13 residues.